This T cell receptor beta chain was identified during a study of breast tumors, draining lymph nodes, adjacent tissues. Via MiXCR, TCRdb re-called the multiplex PCR reads, giving one row per CDR3 protein. The repertoire consists of 180,000 or so distinct CDR3 sequences, with around 35% occurring once and the leading ten covering around 3.5%. The lymph nodes were axillary draining lymph nodes from breast cancer patients. The sequenced sample consisted of axillary lymph node tissue. The clonotype comes from a female donor with breast cancer. Some clones in this sample may be carry-over from other donors' samples.

CDR3 nucleotides: TGTGCCAGCAGCTTAGCTTTAACGCAGGGGTTTGGCTACACCTTC. Its protein is CASSLALTQGFGYTF. The chain has TRBV7-9 and TRBJ1-2; possible D gene TRBD1, 6 bases. This CDR3 has 15 amino acids. V lost 0 bases, J lost 7 bases, and 15 bases lay in between. Germline V gene lookup returns CDR1 SEHNR and CDR2 FQNEAQ (reference sequence). Complete variable domain (other parts from reference TRBV7-9 and TRBJ1-2): DTGVSQNPRHKITKRGQNVTFRCDPISEHNRLYWYRQTLGQGPEFLTYFQNEAQLEKSRLLSDRFSAERPKGSFSTLEIQRTEQGDSAMYLCASSLALTQGFGYTFGSGTRLTVV.